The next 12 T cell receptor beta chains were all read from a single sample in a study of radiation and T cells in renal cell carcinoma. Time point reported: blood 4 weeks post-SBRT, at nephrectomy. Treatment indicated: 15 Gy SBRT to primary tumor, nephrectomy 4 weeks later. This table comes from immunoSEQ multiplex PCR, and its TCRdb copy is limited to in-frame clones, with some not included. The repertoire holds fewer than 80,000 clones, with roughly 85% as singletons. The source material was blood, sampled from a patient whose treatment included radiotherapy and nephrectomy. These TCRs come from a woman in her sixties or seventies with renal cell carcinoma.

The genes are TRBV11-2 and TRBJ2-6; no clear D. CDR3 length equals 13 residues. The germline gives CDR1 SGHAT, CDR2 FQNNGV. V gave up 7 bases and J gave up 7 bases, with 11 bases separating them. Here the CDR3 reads CASTSYVANVLTF. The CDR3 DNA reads TGTGCCAGCACCTCTTACGTAGCCAACGTCCTGACTTTC.

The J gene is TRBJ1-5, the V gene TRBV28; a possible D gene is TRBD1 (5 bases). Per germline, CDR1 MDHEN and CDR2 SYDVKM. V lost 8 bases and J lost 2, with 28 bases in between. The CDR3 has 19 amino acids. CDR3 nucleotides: TGTGCCAGCGGGACCCTGATGGAGGACGCATTATCAGGCAATCAGCCCCAGCATTTT. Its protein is CASGTLMEDALSGNQPQHF.

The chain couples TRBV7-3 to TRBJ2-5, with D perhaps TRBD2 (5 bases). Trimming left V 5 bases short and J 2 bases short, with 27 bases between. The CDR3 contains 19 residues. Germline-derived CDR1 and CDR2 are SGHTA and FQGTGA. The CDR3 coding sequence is TGTGCCAGCAGCCCTTCGAGTCCGGGCCTAGCCGAGGAACAAGAGACCCAGTACTTC. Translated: CASSPSSPGLAEEQETQYF.

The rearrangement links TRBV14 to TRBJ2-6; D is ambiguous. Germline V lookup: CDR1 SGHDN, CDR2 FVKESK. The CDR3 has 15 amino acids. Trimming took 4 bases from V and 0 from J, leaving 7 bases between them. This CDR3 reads CASSLWFSGANVLTF. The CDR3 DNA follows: TGTGCCAGCAGCCTCTGGTTCTCTGGGGCCAACGTCCTGACTTTC.

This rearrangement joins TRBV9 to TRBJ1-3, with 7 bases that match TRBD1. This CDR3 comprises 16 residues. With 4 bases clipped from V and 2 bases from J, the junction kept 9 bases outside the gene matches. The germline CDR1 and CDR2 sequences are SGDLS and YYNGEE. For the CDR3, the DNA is TGTGCCAGCAGCCTCTTGACAGGGCGGGCTGGAAACACCATATATTTT. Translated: CASSLLTGRAGNTIYF.

The CDR3 region is CASSRPATDTQYF. The CDR3 bases are TGTGCCAGCAGTAGGCCAGCCACAGATACGCAGTATTTT. The chain has TRBV6-6 and TRBJ2-3, with D unresolved. CDR3 length equals 13 residues. From germline, CDR1 is MNHNY and CDR2 SVGAGI (reference sequence). The V gene lost 5 bases and the J gene lost 2 bases, with 8 bases spanning the gap.

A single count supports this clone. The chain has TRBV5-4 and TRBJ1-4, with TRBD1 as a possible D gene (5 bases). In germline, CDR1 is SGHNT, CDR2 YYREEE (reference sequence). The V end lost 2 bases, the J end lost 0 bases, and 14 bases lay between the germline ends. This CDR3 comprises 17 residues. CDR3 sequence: CASSLVGRGATNEKLFF. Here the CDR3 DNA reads TGTGCCAGCAGCTTAGTAGGGAGGGGCGCAACTAATGAAAAACTGTTTTTT.

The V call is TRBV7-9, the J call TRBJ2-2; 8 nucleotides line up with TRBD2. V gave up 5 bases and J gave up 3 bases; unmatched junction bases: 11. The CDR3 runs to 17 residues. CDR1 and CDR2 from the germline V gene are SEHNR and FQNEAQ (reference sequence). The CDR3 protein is CASSPRGGGTYTGELFF. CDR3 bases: TGTGCCAGCAGCCCCCGGGGGGGCGGGACGTACACCGGGGAGCTGTTTTTT.

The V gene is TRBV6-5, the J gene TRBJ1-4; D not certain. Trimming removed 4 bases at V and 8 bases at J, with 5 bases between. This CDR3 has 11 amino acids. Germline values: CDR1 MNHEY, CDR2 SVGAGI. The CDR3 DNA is TGTGCCAGCAGTTCACGGGAAAAACTGTTTTTT. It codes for CASSSREKLFF.

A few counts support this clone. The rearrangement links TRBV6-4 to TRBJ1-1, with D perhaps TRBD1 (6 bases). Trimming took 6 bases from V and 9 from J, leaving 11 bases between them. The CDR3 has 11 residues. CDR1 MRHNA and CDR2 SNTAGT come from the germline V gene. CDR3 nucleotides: TGTGCCAGCAGGAACACAGGGAAAGCTTTCTTT. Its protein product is CASRNTGKAFF.

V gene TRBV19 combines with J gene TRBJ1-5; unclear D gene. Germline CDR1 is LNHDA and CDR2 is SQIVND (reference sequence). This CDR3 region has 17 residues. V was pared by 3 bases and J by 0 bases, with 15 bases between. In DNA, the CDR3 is TGTGCCAGTAGTATGAATGAGGGCCTACATAGCAATCAGCCCCAGCATTTT. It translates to CASSMNEGLHSNQPQHF.

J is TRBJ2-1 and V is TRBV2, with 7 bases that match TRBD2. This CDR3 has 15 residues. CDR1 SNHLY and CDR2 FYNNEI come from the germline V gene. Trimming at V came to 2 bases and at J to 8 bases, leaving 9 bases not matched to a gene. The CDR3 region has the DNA TGTGCCAGCAGTGAAACAAGGGGAGGGCCCTATGAGCAGTTCTTC. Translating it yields CASSETRGGPYEQFF. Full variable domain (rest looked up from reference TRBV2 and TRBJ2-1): EPEVTQTPSHQVTQMGQEVILRCVPISNHLYFYWYRQILGQKVEFLVSFYNNEISEKSEIFDDQFSVERPDGSNFTLKIRSTKLEDSAMYFCASSETRGGPYEQFFGPGTRLTVL.